These T cell receptor beta chains were read from a single sample in a study of cytomegalovirus exposure and HLA in healthy donors. Data came from immunoSEQ multiplex PCR; TCRdb stores just in-frame clones and leaves some out. The data contain about 160,000 clones, around 80% of them singletons. Sequenced material: PBMCs. The receptors stem from a male donor in good health and CMV-seropositive. Both conserved end residues are trimmed from each CDR3. Fields, in order: J gene, V gene, CDR3 protein.

TRBJ2-1	TRBV30	AWSGWLAGVVDEQF
TRBJ1-2	TRBV7-8	ASSLVDEIFHYGYT
TRBJ1-1	TRBV7-2	ASSSQGNTEAF
NA	TRBV9	ASSVASGPSYEQY
TRBJ2-5	TRBV11-2	ASSPGGWEGNIAETQY
TRBJ2-3	TRBV6-6	ASSPPGTDTQY
TRBJ1-2	TRBV7-9	ASVEGAGGYT
TRBJ2-6	TRBV25-1	ASSPAGVSGANVLT
TRBJ2-6	TRBV7-2	ASSLDWAGANVLT
TRBJ1-2	TRBV27	ASVSRTAGSYGYT
TRBJ2-4	TRBV7-9	ASSFKTGGKNIQY
TRBJ2-7	TRBV7-2	ASSLTGQGSYEQY
TRBJ2-7	TRBV11-1	ASSLRDRPYEQY
TRBJ1-1	TRBV28	ASSLRGTEAF
TRBJ1-6	TRBV5-1	ASSLSGGGTPLH
TRBJ1-5	TRBV9	ASSVDGQLGQPQH
TRBJ1-2	TRBV27	ASSFVRHYGYT
TRBJ1-1	TRBV19	ASSIEQGRNTEAF
TRBJ1-1	TRBV14	ASSQDGQNTEAF
TRBJ1-2	TRBV18	ASSPQGYGGYT
TRBJ1-4	TRBV28	ATLLAGTGDEKLF
TRBJ1-1	TRBV6-1	ASSRQGSNTEAF
TRBJ1-6	TRBV27	ASRPSRRDSPLH
TRBJ1-4	TRBV11-1	ARVLGGAVNEKLF
TRBJ2-5	TRBV5-4	ASSYDTETQY
TRBJ1-2	TRBV18	ASSPKQGDSGYT
TRBJ1-4	TRBV19	ASRRGEKLF
TRBJ2-1	TRBV7-3	ASSPGPAGAGYNEQF
TRBJ1-2	TRBV4-1	ASSPTGAGYGYT
TRBJ2-2	TRBV27	ASSFPLGTGNTGELF
TRBJ2-3	TRBV5-4	ASSLVPGLANTDTQY
TRBJ2-1	TRBV5-8	ASSRYSGRVDNEQF
TRBJ1-5	TRBV5-8	ASRSDTHPQH
TRBJ1-1	TRBV14	ASSPSQGPNTEAF
TRBJ1-1	TRBV9	ASTLGGEARVNTEAF
TRBJ1-3	TRBV29-1	SVAQDRGPGNTIY
TRBJ1-1	TRBV29-1	SVVLYGGGEAF
TRBJ1-1	TRBV29-1	SVDFGLLNTEAF
TRBJ2-1	TRBV2	ASSRRVGSYNEQF
TRBJ1-1	TRBV28	ASRVTGNTEAF
TRBJ2-5	TRBV16	ASSHVKTGALRETQY
TRBJ2-7	TRBV14	ASSHQSYEQY
TRBJ2-7	TRBV5-6	ASSLQLNIGEQY
TRBJ2-7	TRBV25-1	ASARGYEQY
TRBJ2-3	TRBV7-9	ASLSGISTDTQY
TRBJ1-2	TRBV20-1	SAREGGGYT
TRBJ1-5	TRBV19	ASSGAAYSNQPQH
TRBJ2-1	TRBV5-1	ASFPLGGIGNNEQF
TRBJ2-3	TRBV5-1	ASSTPGVKGTDTQY
TRBJ2-3	TRBV14	ASSRKWGLSSTDTQY
TRBJ1-2	TRBV4-1	ASSQDRGRGYT
TRBJ1-3	TRBV5-1	ASSLAQGFSGNTIY
TRBJ2-7	TRBV7-2	ASSLLASGSYEQY
TRBJ2-3	TRBV4-2	ASSQEGLAGVSTDTQY
TRBJ2-7	TRBV11-3	ASSPKAGRLHYEQY
TRBJ2-7	TRBV5-4	ASSVEGSYEQY
TRBJ1-1	TRBV25-1	ASSLQGANTEAF
TRBJ2-3	TRBV19	ASSLRGLAGAGWGTDTQY
TRBJ2-7	TRBV5-1	ASSLDGTGGSYEQY